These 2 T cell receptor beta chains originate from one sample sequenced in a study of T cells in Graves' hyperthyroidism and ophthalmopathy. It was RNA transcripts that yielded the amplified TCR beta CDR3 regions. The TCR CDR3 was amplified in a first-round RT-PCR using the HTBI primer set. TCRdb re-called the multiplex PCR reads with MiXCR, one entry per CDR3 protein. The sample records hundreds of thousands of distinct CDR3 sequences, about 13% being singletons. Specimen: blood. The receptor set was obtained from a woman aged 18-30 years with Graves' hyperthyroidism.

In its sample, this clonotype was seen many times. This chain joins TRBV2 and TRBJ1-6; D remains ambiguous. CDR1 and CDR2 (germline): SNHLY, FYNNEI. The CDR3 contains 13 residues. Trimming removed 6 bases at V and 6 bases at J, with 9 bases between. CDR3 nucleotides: TGTGCCAGCAGATTGGGCCGTAATTCACCCCTCCACTTT. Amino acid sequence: CASRLGRNSPLHF. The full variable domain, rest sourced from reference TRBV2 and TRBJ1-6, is EPEVTQTPSHQVTQMGQEVILRCVPISNHLYFYWYRQILGQKVEFLVSFYNNEISEKSEIFDDQFSVERPDGSNFTLKIRSTKLEDSAMYFCASRLGRNSPLHFGNGTRLTVT.

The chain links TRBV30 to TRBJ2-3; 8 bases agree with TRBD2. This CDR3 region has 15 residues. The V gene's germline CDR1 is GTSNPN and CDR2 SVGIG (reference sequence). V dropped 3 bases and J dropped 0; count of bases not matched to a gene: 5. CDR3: CAWRQRGTSTDTQYF. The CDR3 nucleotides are TGTGCCTGGAGACAGCGGGGGACGAGCACAGATACGCAGTATTTT.